One TCR beta chain is described in this entry. This sample stems from a study of CD8 T cells in Susac syndrome. The CDR3 runs to 14 residues. Trimming removed 2 bases at V and 6 bases at J, with 13 bases between. CDR1 and CDR2 (germline): ENHRY, SYGVKD. Sequencing of TCR beta was performed on blood CD8+ and CD4+ T cells. Random hexamers were used to reverse transcribe 0.5 to 1 ug of RNA. Amplification of TCR beta CDR3 across 54 Vbeta and 13 Jbeta was performed with immunoSEQ multiplex PCR. TCRdb analysed the immunoSEQ multiplex PCR reads with MiXCR anew, one entry per CDR3 protein. This sample carries about 300,000 distinct CDR3 sequences, 89% of them seen once, and the ten largest clones take 0.18%.

The chain recombines TRBV10-3 with TRBJ1-1; D perhaps matches TRBD1 (6 bases). Specimen: CD8+ T cells from PBMCs. The receptor comes from a human donor with multiple sclerosis. CDR3 bases: TGTGCCATCAGTGAGCCACCGGGACACCCTGAAGCTTTCTTT. It encodes CAISEPPGHPEAFF.